The next 18 T cell receptor beta chains were all read from a single sample in a study of CD8 T cells in ankylosing spondylitis. One entry per CDR3 protein, called by TCRdb with MiXCR from the 5' RACE reads. The data contain some 350,000 distinct CDR3 sequences, under 15% of them singletons. The sequenced material came from blood, either unsorted or a sorted T cell fraction (not recorded which). These TCRs come from a male donor with ankylosing spondylitis or in good health (not recorded which).

The chain has TRBV4-1 and TRBJ2-3; no reliable D call. The CDR3 loop spans 16 amino acids. V was clipped by 0 bases and J by 0 bases, with 10 bases between them. CDR1 MGHRA and CDR2 YSYEKL come from the germline V gene. The CDR3 here is CASSQDRVGSTDTQYF. The CDR3 nucleotides are TGCGCCAGCAGCCAAGATAGGGTTGGAAGCACAGATACGCAGTATTTT.

This chain links TRBV5-1 with TRBJ1-1, with 8 bases aligning to TRBD1. This CDR3 contains 15 residues. Germline CDR1 is SGHRS and CDR2 is YFSETQ. V shed 4 bases and J 1 base; nucleotides not matched to a gene: 6. DNA for the CDR3: TGCGCCAGCAGCCCCTCAGGGGGCTCGAACACTGAAGCTTTCTTT. It codes for CASSPSGGSNTEAFF.

The V call is TRBV12-5, the J call TRBJ2-1; 7 positions match TRBD2. The germline CDR1 and CDR2 sequences are LGHNT and FRNRAP. The junction had 9 bases not matched to a gene; V was cut back by 4 bases and J by 9 bases. This CDR3 spans 14 amino acids. The CDR3 sequence is CASGSAGGSSEQFF. CDR3 DNA: TGTGCTAGTGGTTCCGCCGGGGGGAGCAGTGAGCAGTTCTTC.

This clonotype was observed a few times. The V call is TRBV3-1, the J call TRBJ2-1, with 12 bases fitting TRBD2. V shed 6 bases and J 2 bases; nucleotides not matched to a gene: 5. The CDR3 totals 16 residues. Per the germline V gene, CDR1 is LGHDT and CDR2 is YNNKEL (reference sequence). CDR3 DNA sequence: TGTGCCAGCAGTCCGCTAGCGGGAGGGGCCTACAATGAGCAGTTCTTC. This sequence encodes CASSPLAGGAYNEQFF.

This clonotype was observed a handful of times. The gene calls are TRBV20-1 and TRBJ2-7, with 11 bases that match TRBD2. Per germline, CDR1 DFQATT and CDR2 SNEGSKA (reference sequence). CDR3 length: 14 amino acids. J gave up 8 bases and V 4 bases, and 10 bases lay outside the gene matches. The CDR3 spells CSATRLAGSTKQYF. In DNA form, the CDR3 reads TGCAGTGCTACCAGACTAGCGGGGTCTACGAAGCAGTACTTC.

Only a few counts were recorded for this clonotype. The V and J genes are TRBV29-1 and TRBJ2-4; 9 nucleotides match TRBD1. V shed 5 bases and J 4 bases; nucleotides not matched to a gene: 6. The CDR3 sequence is 14 residues long. Germline V gene lookup returns CDR1 SQVTM and CDR2 ANQGSEA. CDR3 protein: CSVLDGTGKNIQYF. In DNA, the CDR3 is TGCAGCGTTCTCGACGGGACAGGGAAAAACATTCAGTACTTC. Full variable domain (rest looked up from reference TRBV29-1 and TRBJ2-4): SAVISQKPSRDICQRGTSLTIQCQVDSQVTMMFWYRQQPGQSLTLIATANQGSEATYESGFVIDKFPISRPNLTFSTLTVSNMSPEDSSIYLCSVLDGTGKNIQYFGAGTRLSVL.

This clonotype was seen a few times. The chain combines TRBV29-1 with TRBJ2-5; D is undetermined. V gave up 3 bases and J gave up 5 bases, with 16 bases separating them. The CDR3 contains 14 residues. Germline lookup yields CDR1 SQVTM and CDR2 ANQGSEA. The CDR3 is CSVDGSLVDETQYF. DNA for the CDR3: TGCAGCGTTGATGGTAGCCTAGTCGACGAGACCCAGTACTTC.

CDR3 sequence: CASSLGSAETQYF. CDR3 DNA: TGTGCCAGCAGCTTAGGTTCAGCGGAGACCCAGTACTTC. The chain carries TRBV11-2 and TRBJ2-5; no clear D gene. The V end lost 1 base, the J end lost 5 bases, and 8 bases lay between the germline ends. The germline CDR1 and CDR2 sequences are SGHAT and FQNNGV. The CDR3 has 13 amino acids. The entire variable domain, with the rest obtained from reference TRBV11-2 and TRBJ2-5, is as follows: EAGVAQSPRYKIIEKRQSVAFWCNPISGHATLYWYQQILGQGPKLLIQFQNNGVVDDSQLPKDRFSAERLKGVDSTLKIQPAKLEDSAVYLCASSLGSAETQYFGPGTRLLVL.

This clonotype has more than one count but fewer than ten. The genes are TRBV20-1 and TRBJ2-1, with D perhaps matching TRBD2 (6 bases). The V end lost 0 bases, the J end lost 7 bases, and 16 bases lay between the germline ends. The CDR3 extends over 15 amino acids. CDR1 and CDR2 from the germline V gene are DFQATT and SNEGSKA (reference sequence). The CDR3 is CSARDPGTGVNEQFF. For the CDR3, the DNA is TGCAGTGCTAGAGATCCGGGTACGGGGGTTAATGAGCAGTTCTTC.

This chain links TRBV5-1 with TRBJ2-1, with 10 bases that match TRBD1. V lost 1 base to trimming and J lost 4 bases; unmatched junction nucleotides: 11. The germline gives CDR1 SGHRS, CDR2 YFSETQ. This CDR3 contains 18 residues. In DNA, the CDR3 is TGCGCCAGCAGCTTGATGGGACCGGGACAGGGGCCTTACAATGAGCAGTTCTTC. It codes for CASSLMGPGQGPYNEQFF.

This clonotype has at least ten counts. The chain has TRBV7-6 and TRBJ1-6; D is possibly TRBD1 (5 bases). The CDR3 extends over 13 amino acids. V was shortened by 0 bases and J by 10 bases, with 7 bases between the two germline ends. The germline gives CDR1 SGHVS, CDR2 FNYEAQ. The CDR3 reads CASSLADRSPLHF. The CDR3 bases are TGTGCCAGCAGCTTAGCCGACAGATCACCCCTCCACTTT.

The sample holds a few counts of this clonotype. The chain links TRBV4-1 to TRBJ1-6; D possibly corresponds to TRBD1 (6 bases). From germline, CDR1 is MGHRA and CDR2 YSYEKL. Trimming took off 0 bases at V and 7 bases at J, with 16 bases between the two ends. This CDR3 spans 17 amino acids. The chain's CDR3 is CASSQDHGGHRNSPLHF. For the CDR3, the DNA is TGCGCCAGCAGCCAAGATCATGGGGGACATAGGAATTCACCCCTCCACTTT.

This clonotype was detected a few times. In DNA form, the CDR3 reads TGTGCTAGTGGTTTGGCCGACAGGTACGCAGCTTTCTTT. Translation gives CASGLADRYAAFF. The V gene is TRBV12-5, the J gene TRBJ1-1; D is perhaps TRBD1 (6 bases). This CDR3 has 13 residues. The V end was cut by 1 base, the J end by 10 bases, with 13 bases between. Germline V CDR1 and CDR2: LGHNT, FRNRAP.

This clonotype has more than one count but fewer than ten. The chain recombines TRBV5-1 with TRBJ2-6; TRBD1 or TRBD2 may be the D gene (5 bases each). V lost 2 bases to trimming and J lost 4 bases, with 16 bases between them. Per the germline V gene, CDR1 is SGHRS and CDR2 is YFSETQ. The CDR3 spans 17 residues. DNA for the CDR3: TGCGCCAGCAGCTTCGGGACGGCCTCTGAGGGGGCCAACGTCCTGACTTTC. It encodes CASSFGTASEGANVLTF.

Ten or more counts support this clonotype. V usage is TRBV5-1 and J usage is TRBJ1-1; D gene unclear. The germline CDR1 and CDR2 sequences are SGHRS and YFSETQ. The V and J ends lost 3 bases and 5 bases respectively, with 5 bases between them. This CDR3 has 11 amino acids. CDR3 sequence: CASSSPTEAFF. Here the CDR3 DNA reads TGCGCCAGCAGCTCCCCAACTGAAGCTTTCTTT.

In its sample, this clonotype was seen a few times. The rearrangement links TRBV12-3 or TRBV12-4 to TRBJ1-2; no clear D. This CDR3 is 14 amino acids long. V gave up 8 bases and J gave up 0 bases, with 13 bases separating them. The CDR3 loop is CASGTYGANYGYTF. The CDR3, as DNA: TGTGCCAGCGGCACGTATGGGGCTAACTATGGCTACACCTTC.

This clonotype appeared a few times. V usage is TRBV12-3 or TRBV12-4 and J usage is TRBJ1-6, with unresolved D. The ends were cut back, 3 bases at V and 2 bases at J, with 11 bases in the middle. This CDR3 spans 16 amino acids. CDR3 coding DNA: TGTGCCAGCAGTTTTACGGGGTCCCCCTATAATTCACCCCTCCACTTT. Its protein product is CASSFTGSPYNSPLHF.

This clonotype has ten or more counts. A junction end diverges from the germline sequence, so it may reflect a read error. This rearrangement joins TRBV5-1 to TRBJ2-7; the D is unclear. CDR1 is SGHRS, CDR2 YFSETQ, per germline. This CDR3 has 14 amino acids. Here the CDR3 DNA reads TGTGCCAGCAGCTTAGTTCCAGGTTCCTACGAGCAGTACTTC. This gives the protein CASSLVPGSYEQYF. Supplemented by reference TRBV5-1 and TRBJ2-7, the full variable domain reads KAGVTQTPRYLIKTRGQQVTLSCSPISGHRSVSWYQQTPGQGLQFLFEYFSETQRNKGNFPGRFSGRQFSNSRSEMNVSTLELGDSALYLCASSLVPGSYEQYFGPGTRLTVT.